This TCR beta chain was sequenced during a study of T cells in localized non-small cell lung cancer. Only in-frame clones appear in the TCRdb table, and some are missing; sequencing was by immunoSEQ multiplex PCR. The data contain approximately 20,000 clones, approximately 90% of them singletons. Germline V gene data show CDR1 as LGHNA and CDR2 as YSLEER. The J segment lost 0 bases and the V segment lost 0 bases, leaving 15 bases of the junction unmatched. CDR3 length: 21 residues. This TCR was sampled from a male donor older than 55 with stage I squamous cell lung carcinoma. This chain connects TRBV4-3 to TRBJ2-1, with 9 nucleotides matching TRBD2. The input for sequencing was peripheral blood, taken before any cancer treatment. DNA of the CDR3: TGCGCCAGCAGCCAAGAAATATGGGGTAGCGGGAGATTGAGCTCCTACAATGAGCAGTTCTTC. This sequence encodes CASSQEIWGSGRLSSYNEQFF.